The 18 T cell receptor beta chains below were found in one sample sequenced in a study of T cells expressing NK-cell markers. For each CDR3 protein, TCRdb gives one entry from its re-call of the 5' RACE reads, without DNA. This repertoire includes about 540,000 distinct CDR3 sequences. The sample comprised blood T cells: a sorted CD56 or NKG2C T cell subset, CD4+ or CD8+ T cells, or bulk PBMC T cells (not recorded which). The receptors were sampled from a man in his late teens or twenties in good health.

The CDR3 region is CASSWTGPSDSPLHF. V usage is TRBV5-5 and J usage is TRBJ1-6. The germline CDR1 and CDR2 sequences are SGHKS and YYEKEE (reference sequence). There are 15 residues in the CDR3.

V and J are TRBV12-3 or TRBV12-4 and TRBJ1-2; without DNA, the TCRdb call of TRBD1 cannot be checked. There are 12 residues in the CDR3. The CDR3 spells CASSPRVYGYTF.

V usage is TRBV6-2 or TRBV6-3 and J usage is TRBJ2-2. CDR1 is MNHEY, CDR2 SVGEGT, per germline. The CDR3 runs to 15 residues. This CDR3 is CASSLKVHPTGELFF.

The gene calls are TRBV6-2 or TRBV6-3 and TRBJ2-3; absent DNA, TCRdb's TRBD1 call cannot be checked. The CDR3 length is 15 residues. Per the germline V gene, CDR1 is MNHEY and CDR2 is SVGEGT. The CDR3 loop is CASSYWTGGTDTQYF.

J is TRBJ2-7 and V is TRBV29-1. The germline V gene has CDR1 SQVTM and CDR2 ANQGSEA. The CDR3 extends over 16 amino acids. The CDR3 sequence is CSVEDDRVFGLYEQYF.

The chain's CDR3 is CASRGYTDTQYF. The J gene is TRBJ2-3, the V gene TRBV12-3 or TRBV12-4. This CDR3 comprises 12 residues.

CDR3 loop: CASRETTGTSGRSHEQFF. V is TRBV28 and J is TRBJ2-1; there is no DNA to check the TCRdb D call of TRBD2. The CDR3 is made up of 18 amino acids. Looked up from germline, CDR1 is MDHEN and CDR2 is SYDVKM.

The rearrangement links TRBV5-1 to TRBJ2-2; the D call of TRBD2 rests on TCRdb alone, since no DNA is present to check it. Per germline, CDR1 SGHRS and CDR2 YFSETQ. This CDR3 region has 16 residues. This CDR3 is CASSLVETINTGELFF.

The V gene is TRBV10-1, the J gene TRBJ2-2. The CDR3 loop spans 12 amino acids. CDR1 is WNHNN and CDR2 is SYGVQD in the germline V gene (reference sequence). CDR3: CASSDRSGELFF.

The genes are TRBV7-8 and TRBJ2-3; the TCRdb call, TRBD2, lacks DNA for checking. Germline values: CDR1 SGHVS, CDR2 FQNEAQ. CDR3 length: 13 amino acids. CDR3 amino acids: CASSVSWEDTQYF.

The gene calls are TRBV30 and TRBJ1-5; TCRdb gives TRBD1 as the D gene, but with no DNA this cannot be confirmed. CDR1 GTSNPN and CDR2 SVGIG come from the germline V gene (reference sequence). CDR3 length: 14 amino acids. This CDR3 is CAWSEGAWNQPQHF.

This CDR3 is CASRTGTGSSYNEQFF. The V and J genes are TRBV7-9 and TRBJ2-1; the D call of TRBD1 rests on TCRdb alone, since no DNA is present to check it. The CDR3 totals 16 residues. Germline CDR1 and CDR2: SEHNR and FQNEAQ (reference sequence).

This chain connects TRBV12-5 to TRBJ2-1. The CDR3 totals 15 residues. CDR1 is LGHNT, CDR2 FRNRAP, per germline. The CDR3 protein is CASGFGDWVDNEQFF. Together with reference TRBV12-5 and TRBJ2-1, the CDR3 gives the full variable domain: DARVTQTPRHKVTEMGQEVTMRCQPILGHNTVFWYRQTMMQGLELLAYFRNRAPLDDSGMPKDRFSAEMPDATLATLKIQPSEPRDSAVYFCASGFGDWVDNEQFFGPGTRLTVL.

The V and J genes are TRBV20-1 and TRBJ2-2; the D gene TCRdb calls, TRBD1, cannot be checked with no DNA. This CDR3 comprises 15 residues. CDR1 DFQATT and CDR2 SNEGSKA come from the germline V gene (reference sequence). The CDR3 sequence is CSARDQGMNTGELFF.

The chain is built from TRBV5-1 and TRBJ2-3; the TCRdb D gene call, TRBD2, has no DNA to confirm it. The CDR3 is 17 amino acids. The V gene's germline CDR1 is SGHRS and CDR2 YFSETQ. The CDR3 reads CASSFDTGTSGSDTQYF. Looking up the rest from reference TRBV5-1 and TRBJ2-3 gives the full variable domain: KAGVTQTPRYLIKTRGQQVTLSCSPISGHRSVSWYQQTPGQGLQFLFEYFSETQRNKGNFPGRFSGRQFSNSRSEMNVSTLELGDSALYLCASSFDTGTSGSDTQYFGPGTRLTVL.

The CDR3 here is CAISESAGTSTDTQYF. The chain couples TRBV10-3 to TRBJ2-3; TCRdb's D gene call, TRBD1, goes unchecked for lack of DNA. This CDR3 region has 16 residues. The germline V gene encodes CDR1 ENHRY and CDR2 SYGVKD.

The chain recombines TRBV6-5 with TRBJ1-1; TCRdb's D call of TRBD1 is untestable without DNA. Germline CDR1 is MNHEY and CDR2 is SVGAGI. The CDR3 covers 13 residues. CDR3 region: CASRPPGHTEAFF.

The chain links TRBV12-3 or TRBV12-4 to TRBJ2-1; the TCRdb call, TRBD1, lacks DNA for checking. The CDR3 runs 14 residues. The CDR3 reads CASSWGLASNEQFF.